This T cell receptor (beta chain) comes out of a study of T cells in localized non-small cell lung cancer. Study-wide points: Adjacent lung had a median around 50 of the 100 largest tumor clones. Blood T cell density predicted longer survival; adjacent-lung clonality, shorter. Adjacent uninvolved lung tissue had the highest T cell clonality, exceeding tumor.

This clone was observed a handful of times. Its antigen remains unidentified. The data were produced by immunoSEQ multiplex PCR, yet TCRdb's version contains in-frame clones alone and is incomplete. The data hold fewer than 3,000 clones, with roughly 45% observed a single time. The source material was lung tumor tissue, sampled before any cancer treatment. This TCR derives from a woman aged 40-75 years with stage II squamous cell lung carcinoma.

CDR3 protein: CASNGESNYGYTF. CDR3 DNA: TGTGCCAGCAACGGCGAGTCTAACTATGGCTACACCTTC. V usage is TRBV7-2 and J usage is TRBJ1-2; D is undetermined. Germline V gene sequence: CDR1 SGHTA, CDR2 FQGNSA. V lost 7 bases and J lost 0, with 9 bases in between. The CDR3 sequence is 13 residues long.